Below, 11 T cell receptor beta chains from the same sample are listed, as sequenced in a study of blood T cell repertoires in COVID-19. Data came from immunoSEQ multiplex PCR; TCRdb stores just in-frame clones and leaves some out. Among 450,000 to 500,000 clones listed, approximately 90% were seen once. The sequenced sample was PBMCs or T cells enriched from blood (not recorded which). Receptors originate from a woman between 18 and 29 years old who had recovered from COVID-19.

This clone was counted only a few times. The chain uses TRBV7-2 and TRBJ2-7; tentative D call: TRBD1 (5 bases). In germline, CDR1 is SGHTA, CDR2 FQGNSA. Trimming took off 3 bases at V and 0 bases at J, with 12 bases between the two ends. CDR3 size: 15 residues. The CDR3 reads CASSLRTSSSYEQYF. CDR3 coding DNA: TGTGCCAGCAGCTTGCGGACATCCTCCTCCTACGAGCAGTACTTC.

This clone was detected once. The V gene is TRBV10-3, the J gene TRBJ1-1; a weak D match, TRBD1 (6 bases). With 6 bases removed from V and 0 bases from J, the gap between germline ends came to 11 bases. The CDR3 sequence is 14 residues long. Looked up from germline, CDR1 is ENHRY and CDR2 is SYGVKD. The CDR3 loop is CAIRIGGMNTEAFF. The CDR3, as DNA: TGTGCCATCAGGATAGGGGGTATGAACACTGAAGCTTTCTTT.

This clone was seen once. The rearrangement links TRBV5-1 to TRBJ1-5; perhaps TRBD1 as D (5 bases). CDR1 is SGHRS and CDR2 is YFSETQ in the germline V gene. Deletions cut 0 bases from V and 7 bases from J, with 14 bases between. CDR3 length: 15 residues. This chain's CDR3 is CASSLGDSSGQPQHF. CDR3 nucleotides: TGCGCCAGCAGCTTGGGGGACTCCTCGGGCCAGCCCCAGCATTTT. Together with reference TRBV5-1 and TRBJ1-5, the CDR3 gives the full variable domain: KAGVTQTPRYLIKTRGQQVTLSCSPISGHRSVSWYQQTPGQGLQFLFEYFSETQRNKGNFPGRFSGRQFSNSRSEMNVSTLELGDSALYLCASSLGDSSGQPQHFGDGTRLSIL.

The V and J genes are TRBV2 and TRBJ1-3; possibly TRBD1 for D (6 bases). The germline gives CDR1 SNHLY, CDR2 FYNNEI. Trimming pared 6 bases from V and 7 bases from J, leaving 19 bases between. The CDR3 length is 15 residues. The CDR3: CASRATAVRGNTIYF. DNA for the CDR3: TGTGCCAGCAGGGCGACCGCTGTAAGGGGGAACACCATATATTTT.

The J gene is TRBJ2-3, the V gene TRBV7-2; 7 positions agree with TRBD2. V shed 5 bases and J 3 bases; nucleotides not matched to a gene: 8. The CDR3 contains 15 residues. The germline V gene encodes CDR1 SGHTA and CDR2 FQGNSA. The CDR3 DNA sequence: TGTGCCAGCAGCCCTGCGGGGGATGGGACAGATACGCAGTATTTT. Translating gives CASSPAGDGTDTQYF.

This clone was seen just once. The CDR3 sequence is CATSRDYSFYGYTF. The CDR3 DNA follows: TGTGCCACCAGCAGAGATTACAGCTTCTATGGCTACACCTTC. The J gene is TRBJ1-2, the V gene TRBV15; D gene ambiguous. The germline V gene encodes CDR1 LNHNV and CDR2 YYDKDF (reference sequence). CDR3 length equals 14 residues. Deletions cut 0 bases from V and 4 bases from J, with 9 bases between.

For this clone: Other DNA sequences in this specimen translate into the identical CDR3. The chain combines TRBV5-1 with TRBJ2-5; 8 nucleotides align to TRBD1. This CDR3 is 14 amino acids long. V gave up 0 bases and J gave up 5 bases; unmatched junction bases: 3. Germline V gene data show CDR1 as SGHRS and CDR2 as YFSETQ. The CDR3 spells CASSLGTGRETQYF. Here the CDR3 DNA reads TGCGCCAGCAGCTTGGGGACAGGGCGCGAGACCCAGTACTTC.

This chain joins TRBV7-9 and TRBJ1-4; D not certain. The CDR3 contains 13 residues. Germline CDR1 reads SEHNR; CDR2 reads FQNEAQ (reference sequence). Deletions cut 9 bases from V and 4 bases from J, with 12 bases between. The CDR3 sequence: CASYNTVNEKLFF. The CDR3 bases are TGTGCCAGTTATAACACAGTTAATGAAAAACTGTTTTTT.

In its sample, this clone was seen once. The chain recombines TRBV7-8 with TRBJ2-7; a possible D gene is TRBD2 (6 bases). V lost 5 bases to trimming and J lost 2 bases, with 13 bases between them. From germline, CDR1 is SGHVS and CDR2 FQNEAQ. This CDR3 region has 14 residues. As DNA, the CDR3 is TGTGCCAGCAGCCCGAGACTAGGACCCTACGAGCAGTACTTC. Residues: CASSPRLGPYEQYF.

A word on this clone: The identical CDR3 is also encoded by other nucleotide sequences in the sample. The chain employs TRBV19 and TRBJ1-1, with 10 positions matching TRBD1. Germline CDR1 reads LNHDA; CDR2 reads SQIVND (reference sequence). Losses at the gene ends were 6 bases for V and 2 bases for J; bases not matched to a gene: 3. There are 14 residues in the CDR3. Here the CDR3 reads CASSRDRGNTEAFF. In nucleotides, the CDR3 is TGTGCCAGTAGCAGGGACAGGGGAAACACTGAAGCTTTCTTT.

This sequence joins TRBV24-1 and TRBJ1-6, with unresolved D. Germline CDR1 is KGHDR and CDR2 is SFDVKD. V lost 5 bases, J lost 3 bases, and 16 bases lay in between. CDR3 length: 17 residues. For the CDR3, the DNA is TGTGCCACCAGTGGGCCCCATCCTGCTCGCTATAATTCACCCCTCCACTTT. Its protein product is CATSGPHPARYNSPLHF.